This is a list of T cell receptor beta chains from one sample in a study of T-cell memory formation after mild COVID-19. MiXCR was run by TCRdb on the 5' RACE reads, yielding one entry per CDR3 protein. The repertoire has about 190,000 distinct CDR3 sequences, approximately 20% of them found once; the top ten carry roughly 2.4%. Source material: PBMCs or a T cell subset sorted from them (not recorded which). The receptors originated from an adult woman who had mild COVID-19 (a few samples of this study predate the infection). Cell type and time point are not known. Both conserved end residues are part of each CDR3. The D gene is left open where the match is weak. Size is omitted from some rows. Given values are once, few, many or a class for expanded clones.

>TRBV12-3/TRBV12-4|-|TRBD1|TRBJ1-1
TGTGCCAGCACCCTAGGGGGCGCGGGGAACACTGAAGCTTTCTTT
CASTLGGAGNTEAFF
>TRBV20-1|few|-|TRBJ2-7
TGCAGTGCTAGCCCCAGTGGGTTC
CSASPSGF
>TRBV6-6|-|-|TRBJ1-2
TGTGCCAGCAGCCCCCTCGGCGGGGATACTAACTATGGCTACACCTTC
CASSPLGGDTNYGYTF
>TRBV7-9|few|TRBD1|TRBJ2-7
TGTGCCAGCAGCTTAGTTGGGACAGCCTCCTACGAGCAGTACTTC
CASSLVGTASYEQYF
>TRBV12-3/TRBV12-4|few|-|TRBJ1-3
TGTGCCATTCAGCGCTCTGGAAACACCATATATTTT
CAIQRSGNTIYF
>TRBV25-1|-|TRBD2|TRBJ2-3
TGTGCCAGCAGTGTGGGACTAGGAGGAGATACGCAGTATTTT
CASSVGLGGDTQYF
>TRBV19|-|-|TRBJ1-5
TGTGCCAGTAGTATGGCCCAACAGGCGGTTTGGCAGCCCCAGCATTTT
CASSMAQQAVWQPQHF
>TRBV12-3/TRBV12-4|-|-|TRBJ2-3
TGTGCCAGCAGTTTAAGGCGGGGCACGCAGTATTTT
CASSLRRGTQYF
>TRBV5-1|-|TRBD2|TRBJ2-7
TGCGCCAGCTCCCAACGGGAGGCTTACGAGCAGTACTTC
CASSQREAYEQYF
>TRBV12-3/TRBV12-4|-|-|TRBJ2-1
TGTGCCAGCAGTTTGGGCCCCTGGGCTCCCAAGTTCTTC
CASSLGPWAPKFF
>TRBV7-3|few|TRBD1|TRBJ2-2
TGTGCCAGCAGCTTGGAGTCTCCCTTCCTCGGGACAGGGAGGCCCGGGGAGCTGTTTTTT
CASSLESPFLGTGRPGELFF
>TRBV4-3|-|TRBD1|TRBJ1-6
TGCGCCAGCAGCCAAGAGCCCCCCGGGACAGGAGCCCATTCACCCCTCCACTTT
CASSQEPPGTGAHSPLHF
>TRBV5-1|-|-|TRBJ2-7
TGCGCCAGCAGCTTGAAGGGTTTAAGGAACGAGCAGTACTTC
CASSLKGLRNEQYF